The present T cell receptor (beta chain) was sequenced within a study of cytomegalovirus exposure and HLA in healthy donors. Study-wide results and caveats: About 90% or about 30% of the time was how often most TCR beta V segments were productive, according to an earlier analysis.

PCR was performed using 60 Vbeta and 13 Jbeta primers. Sequencing used immunoSEQ multiplex PCR; TCRdb keeps in-frame clones, though not all of them. Its clone listing holds more than 55,000 clones. CDR3 length equals 11 residues. Germline trimming cut 8 bases from V and 2 bases from J; bases unmatched to any gene: 0. CDR1 is MDHEN, CDR2 SYDVKM, per germline. Turning to this clone: The target antigen is unknown.

The chain joins TRBV28 to TRBJ2-7; TRBD1 matches 7 bases. The TCR sequence derives from a woman aged 40 to 55 in good health and CMV-seropositive. Specimen: PBMCs. The CDR3 sequence is CASGTAYEQYF. CDR3 nucleotide sequence: TGTGCCAGCGGGACAGCCTACGAGCAGTACTTC.